The following is a T cell receptor beta chain sequence with its context. This sample was included in a study of blood T cell repertoires in COVID-19. For the study at large: Acute and convalescent COVID-19 specimens originated in the United States, Italy and Spain. T cells, B-cell-depleted T cells, or PBMCs supplied cDNA or gDNA.

In the original analysis: Estimates of nucleated cell counts were drawn from the amplification of reference gene primers. The table came from immunoSEQ multiplex PCR; TCRdb's copy has only in-frame clones and leaves some out. V and J calls and clone size come straight from that table; D and trimming were deduced from the DNA. The data show approximately 85,000 clones, 86% seen once. The germline V and J ends were trimmed by 1 base and 7 bases, with 13 bases remaining between them. This CDR3 contains 14 residues. In germline, CDR1 is LGHNT, CDR2 FRNRAP. This rearrangement joins TRBV12-5 to TRBJ1-2, with D perhaps matching TRBD1 (6 bases). Sequencing was carried out using peripheral blood. This TCR was sampled from a man aged 50-60 years with active or convalescent COVID-19. CDR3 nucleotides: TGTGCTAGTGGTTTGGCAGGGGAAGTGAGTGGCTACACCTTC. It yields the protein CASGLAGEVSGYTF.